These T cell receptor beta chains were read from a single sample in a study of blood T cell repertoires in COVID-19. Clones were sequenced by immunoSEQ multiplex PCR, and TCRdb holds only the in-frame ones, with some missing. The sample yields fewer than 45,000 clones, 85% seen once. Sequencing was performed on peripheral blood. The receptors originated from a man aged 45-65 years with active COVID-19. CDR3s include the opening cysteine and the closing phenylalanine or tryptophan. Rows may omit the clone size; those that give it use once, few, many or a size class.

CDR3aa | v_gene | abundance | j_gene
CASSLLPSYEQYF | TRBV7-2 | NA | TRBJ2-7
CASSLGLQGYYEQYF | TRBV6-6 | NA | TRBJ2-7
CASSSHKPGDTQYF | TRBV5-1 | once | TRBJ2-3
CASSQSARTHPTWAGDRYGYTF | TRBV23-1 | NA | TRBJ1-2
CASSARESGNTIYF | TRBV2 | NA | TRBJ1-3
CASSFNSGEKLFF | TRBV12-3/TRBV12-4 | NA | TRBJ1-4
CASNTRAAYNSPLHF | TRBV28 | few | TRBJ1-6
CASSLGTGAVIGTQYF | TRBV9 | NA | TRBJ2-3
CASSSTTGLGNYGYTF | TRBV7-9 | few | TRBJ1-2
CASSLWGRVEEDTQYF | TRBV28 | few | TRBJ2-3
CASSPARERSPLHF | TRBV6-6 | NA | TRBJ1-6
CASSSLAGLSDTQYF | TRBV6-6 | NA | TRBJ2-3
CASSTGGNYGYTF | TRBV6-5 | NA | TRBJ1-2
CASGPRTGADTQYF | TRBV25-1 | NA | TRBJ2-3
CASSRSGGAGFF | TRBV7-2 | NA | TRBJ2-1
CASSLEIRNTEAFF | TRBV7-9 | NA | TRBJ1-1
CASSPPDSTNTGELFF | TRBV13 | NA | TRBJ2-2
CASSSIGDSQETQYF | TRBV27 | NA | TRBJ2-5
CASSLLSTDTQYF | TRBV5-4 | NA | TRBJ2-3
CASSFIAGGSNEQFF | TRBV7-6 | once | TRBJ2-1
CASSQGCGSHNEQFF | TRBV3-1/TRBV3-2 | NA | TRBJ2-1
CASSFGGLTNEKLFF | TRBV27 | once | TRBJ1-4
CASKDLTEAFF | TRBV25-1 | few | TRBJ1-1
CASSFGVGETQYF | TRBV11-3 | NA | TRBJ2-5
CASSDRPGSYNEQFF | TRBV6-1 | NA | TRBJ2-1
CASSRNRAPDTQYF | TRBV5-4 | NA | TRBJ2-3
CASSFTGAGGGDTQYF | TRBV27 | NA | TRBJ2-3
CATSYSEGSAFF | TRBV15 | NA | TRBJ1-1
CATSRARGGANEKLFF | TRBV15 | NA | TRBJ1-4
CASSLQGADYGYTF | TRBV18 | once | TRBJ1-2
CASSQGWGETEAFF | TRBV18 | NA | TRBJ1-1
CASSYRQGNTEAFF | TRBV6-2/TRBV6-3 | NA | TRBJ1-1